Listed here are 22 T cell receptor beta chains from one sample, sequenced in a study of Ad26.COV2.S vaccination and SARS-CoV-2 variants. The treatment: roughly 19 received Ad26.COV2.S at low or high dose, single or two shots; several received placebo; per-sample allocation not given. Day 63 following the first vaccine or placebo injection was when the samples were taken. This table comes from immunoSEQ multiplex PCR, and its TCRdb copy is limited to in-frame clones, with some not included. The table includes about 350,000 clones, approximately 84% detected once. This sample comprised peripheral blood, obtained in a trial of Ad26.COV2.S vaccine versus placebo. The receptors here all came from a person between 18 and 65 years old who received the Ad26.COV2.S COVID-19 vaccine or a placebo.

This CDR3 is CASSLTSGSVHEQFF. CDR3 bases: TGTGCCAGCAGCTTGACGAGCGGGAGTGTGCATGAGCAGTTCTTC. The chain uses TRBV7-2 and TRBJ2-1, with 8 nucleotides matching TRBD2. V was pared by 3 bases and J by 8 bases, with 9 bases of the junction left unmatched. The V gene's germline CDR1 is SGHTA and CDR2 FQGNSA. The CDR3 has 15 residues.

The chain uses TRBV6-5 and TRBJ1-1, with D maybe TRBD1 (5 bases). The CDR3 is 15 residues long. Germline V lookup: CDR1 MNHEY, CDR2 SVGAGI. Trimming cost V 5 bases and J 4 bases, with 17 bases left between them. This chain's CDR3 is CASSRQLAGVTEAFF. The CDR3 nucleotides read TGTGCCAGCAGTCGACAATTGGCGGGGGTCACTGAAGCTTTCTTT.

The chain links TRBV5-5 to TRBJ1-6; no reliable D call. The V end was cut by 1 base, the J end by 6 bases, with 8 bases between. CDR3 size: 14 residues. Germline-derived CDR1 and CDR2 are SGHKS and YYEKEE (reference sequence). In DNA, the CDR3 is TGTGCCAGCAGCTTGTGGGTTGGTAATTCACCCCTCCACTTT. Protein: CASSLWVGNSPLHF.

This sequence joins TRBV24-1 and TRBJ2-3; 10 bases agree with TRBD1. Germline V gene sequence: CDR1 KGHDR, CDR2 SFDVKD. The ends lost 4 bases at V and 7 bases at J; junction bases unmatched: 7. The CDR3 runs to 15 residues. The CDR3 DNA follows: TGTGCCACCAGTGAATCCCGGGACAGGGGTAATACGCAGTATTTT. This gives the protein CATSESRDRGNTQYF.

The chain employs TRBV6-5 and TRBJ2-3; TRBD2 agrees at 9 bases. The germline V gene has CDR1 MNHEY and CDR2 SVGAGI. With 9 bases clipped from V and 4 bases from J, the junction kept 5 bases outside the gene matches. The CDR3 is made up of 13 amino acids. In nucleotides, the CDR3 is TGTGCCAGTAGGGCGGGAGGGTCAGATACGCAGTATTTT. Protein: CASRAGGSDTQYF.

The chain links TRBV18 to TRBJ1-1; 8 bases align to TRBD1. From germline, CDR1 is KGHSH and CDR2 LQKENI. The CDR3 is 13 residues long. J was trimmed by 6 bases and V by 8 bases; bases with no gene match: 8. Here the CDR3 reads CASKRTGTPEAFF. For the CDR3, the DNA is TGTGCCAGCAAAAGGACAGGGACCCCTGAAGCTTTCTTT.

The V gene is TRBV4-1, the J gene TRBJ2-7; TRBD1 aligns across 7 bases. The germline V gene has CDR1 MGHRA and CDR2 YSYEKL. Losses at the gene ends were 4 bases for V and 5 bases for J; bases not matched to a gene: 8. The CDR3 spans 14 residues. The CDR3 coding sequence is TGCGCCAGCAGCCTACGACAGGGTGCCGACGAGCAGTACTTC. Encoded protein: CASSLRQGADEQYF.

The chain has TRBV14 and TRBJ2-2; TRBD1 agrees at 7 bases. J lost 3 bases, V lost 3 bases, and 1 base had no gene match. The CDR3 has 14 amino acids. CDR1 and CDR2 (germline): SGHDN, FVKESK. The CDR3 reads CASSQGQHTGELFF. DNA for the CDR3: TGTGCCAGCAGCCAGGGACAGCACACCGGGGAGCTGTTTTTT.

The CDR3, as DNA: TGTGCCACCAGCAGTTTAGTGCGGGAGGTAGAGACCCAGTACTTC. Amino acid sequence: CATSSLVREVETQYF. The rearrangement joins TRBV15 to TRBJ2-5, with 8 positions matching TRBD2. Germline CDR1 LNHNV, CDR2 YYDKDF (reference sequence). This CDR3 comprises 15 residues. The trim removed 3 bases at V and 4 bases at J, leaving 7 bases unmatched. The whole variable domain, filled in from reference TRBV15 and TRBJ2-5, reads DAMVIQNPRYQVTQFGKPVTLSCSQTLNHNVMYWYQQKSSQAPKLLFHYYDKDFNNEADTPDNFQSRRPNTSFCFLDIRSPGLGDTAMYLCATSSLVREVETQYFGPGTRLLVL.

The V and J genes are TRBV9 and TRBJ2-3; 9 nucleotides align to TRBD2. CDR1 and CDR2 from the germline V gene are SGDLS and YYNGEE. The CDR3 runs to 17 residues. With 0 bases clipped from V and 3 bases from J, the junction kept 8 bases outside the gene matches. The CDR3 here is CASSVGSSGRWTDTQYF. CDR3 sequence (DNA): TGTGCCAGCAGCGTAGGTTCCAGCGGGAGGTGGACAGATACGCAGTATTTT.

This chain connects TRBV2 to TRBJ2-2, with 7 bases fitting TRBD1. The length of the CDR3 is 12 residues. Germline CDR1 is SNHLY and CDR2 is FYNNEI. V gave up 7 bases and J gave up 6 bases; unmatched junction bases: 2. CDR3 sequence (DNA): TGTGCCAGCACCGGACAGGCCGGGGAGCTGTTTTTT. Its protein product is CASTGQAGELFF.

This sequence joins TRBV6-5 and TRBJ2-7; D call uncertain. Germline values: CDR1 MNHEY, CDR2 SVGAGI. CDR3 length: 10 residues. Trimming left V 8 bases short and J 7 bases short, with 9 bases between. The CDR3: CASGQWEQYF. Written as DNA, the CDR3 is TGTGCCAGCGGTCAGTGGGAGCAGTACTTC.

This clone was picked up one time. CDR3 nucleotides: TGTGCCAGCAGCCCTAGAGGCATTTCCTCTGGAAACACCATATATTTT. Protein product: CASSPRGISSGNTIYF. The V gene is TRBV7-2, the J gene TRBJ1-3; D gene unclear. The germline gives CDR1 SGHTA, CDR2 FQGNSA. This CDR3 region has 16 residues. V lost 5 bases and J lost 0, with 14 bases in between.

The chain's CDR3 is CSVSKRLDTDTQYF. CDR3 DNA: TGCAGCGTATCGAAGAGGTTAGACACAGATACGCAGTATTTT. The rearrangement uses TRBV29-1 and TRBJ2-3; unclear D gene. The CDR3 is 14 amino acids. The V end lost 6 bases, the J end lost 2 bases, and 15 bases lay between the germline ends. CDR1 is SQVTM, CDR2 ANQGSEA, per germline.

This chain uses TRBV7-6 with TRBJ2-7; perhaps TRBD1 as D (6 bases). The ends were cut back, 5 bases at V and 6 bases at J, with 11 bases in the middle. The germline V gene has CDR1 SGHVS and CDR2 FNYEAQ. This CDR3 contains 12 residues. The CDR3 is CASSPRGSEQYF. The CDR3, as DNA: TGTGCCAGCAGCCCGAGGGGGTCCGAGCAGTACTTC. Full variable domain (rest looked up from reference TRBV7-6 and TRBJ2-7): GAGVSQSPRYKVTKRGQDVALRCDPISGHVSLYWYRQALGQGPEFLTYFNYEAQQDKSGLPNDRFSAERPEGSISTLTIQRTEQRDSAMYRCASSPRGSEQYFGPGTRLTVT.

The rearrangement joins TRBV18 to TRBJ2-7; D remains ambiguous. The CDR3 totals 15 residues. Looked up from germline, CDR1 is KGHSH and CDR2 is LQKENI. Trimming cost V 8 bases and J 0 bases, with 17 bases left between them. This CDR3 is CASRRETIPSYEQYF. For the CDR3, the DNA is TGTGCCAGCCGCAGAGAGACCATCCCCTCCTACGAGCAGTACTTC.

This rearrangement joins TRBV10-1 to TRBJ2-1; TRBD2 aligns across 8 bases. The CDR3 has 12 residues. CDR1 WNHNN and CDR2 SYGVQD come from the germline V gene (reference sequence). J lost 10 bases, V lost 3 bases, and 2 bases had no gene match. The CDR3 reads CASSEPSGEQFF. The CDR3 DNA reads as TGCGCCAGCAGTGAACCTAGCGGGGAGCAGTTCTTC.

The V and J genes are TRBV24-1 and TRBJ2-5; 11 bases map to TRBD1. This CDR3 is 13 amino acids long. V was clipped by 9 bases and J by 3 bases; unmatched bases: 2. Germline loops: CDR1 KGHDR, CDR2 SFDVKD. In DNA form, the CDR3 reads TGTGCCACCCAGGGACAGGGGGAAGAGACCCAGTACTTC. Residues: CATQGQGEETQYF.

V is TRBV7-2 and J is TRBJ2-7; TRBD2 is a possible D gene (5 bases). The CDR3 sequence is 15 residues long. Per the germline V gene, CDR1 is SGHTA and CDR2 is FQGNSA. V dropped 0 bases and J dropped 3 bases, with 12 bases sitting between them. The CDR3 loop reads CASSLAVNGGYEQYF. In nucleotides, the CDR3 is TGTGCCAGCAGCTTAGCGGTGAACGGAGGCTACGAGCAGTACTTC.

The V gene is TRBV6-2 or TRBV6-3, the J gene TRBJ2-3; D is uncertain. The CDR3 has 15 residues. Trimming cost V 2 bases and J 3 bases, with 12 bases left between them. Per the germline V gene, CDR1 is MNHEY and CDR2 is SVGEGT. The CDR3 loop reads CASSYGVWGTDTQYF. The CDR3 DNA sequence: TGTGCCAGCAGTTACGGGGTGTGGGGAACAGATACGCAGTATTTT.

The chain combines TRBV10-3 with TRBJ1-1; D gene uncertain. In germline, CDR1 is ENHRY, CDR2 SYGVKD. This CDR3 spans 14 amino acids. Trimming cost V 6 bases and J 3 bases, with 14 bases left between them. The CDR3, as DNA: TGTGCCATCAGAATGGACGTTCATCACACTGAAGCTTTCTTT. Protein product: CAIRMDVHHTEAFF.

The gene calls are TRBV19 and TRBJ2-3, with TRBD2 matching 13 bases. CDR1 is LNHDA and CDR2 is SQIVND in the germline V gene (reference sequence). Unmatched junction bases numbered 13, after V lost 4 bases and J lost 9 bases. The CDR3 has 17 residues. CDR3 residues: CASSNPPGLAGVGTQYF. The DNA of the CDR3 is TGTGCCAGTAGTAACCCCCCCGGACTAGCGGGAGTCGGAACGCAGTATTTT.